This T cell receptor beta chain derives from a study of T-cell memory formation after mild COVID-19 (dated by TCRdb to the early 2020s). The study in broad terms: Most TCR sequence clusters were specific to one of the two donors. T-cell clones expanding and contracting after mild COVID-19 in two donors were tracked by longitudinal TCRalpha and TCRbeta repertoire sequencing. Two young, previously healthy adult volunteers made up the cohort, one male and one female. Findings and caveats that apply to the study as a whole: Some responding clones were found in pre-infection memory, which suggests that pre-existing cross-reactive memory T cells took part in the SARS-CoV-2 response. SARS-CoV-2 specificity was not confirmed for the second-wave clones peaking on day 37. Clones contracting from day 15 to 85 had balanced CD4/CD8 phenotypes, while a second wave expanding from day 15 to 37 was biased towards CD4+. Contracting CD4+ clones turned up mainly in the CM and EM memory subsets, whereas EMRA was where CD8+ clones were enriched. The study covered only a couple of mild cases, and larger cohorts including severe cases with pre-infection samples were considered necessary.

This clonotype has more than one count but fewer than ten. The antigen it binds to is not known. Base quality data are lacking; no much larger clone is found one base away. The sequencer listed for this sample is Illumina NovaSeq 6000. TCRalpha and TCRbeta cDNA libraries were built by 5'RACE with constant-segment primers, adding sample barcodes and unique molecular identifiers. Trizol reagent was used to extract RNA from every sample. Library amplification was performed in two PCR steps, and a second sample barcode and Illumina TruSeq adapters were introduced in the second step. The libraries were sequenced on an Illumina NovaSeq using 2 x 150 bp paired-end reads. The study's processing was this. With migec v1.2.7, reads were demultiplexed and then collapsed into UMI-guided consensus sequences. Using mixcr v2.1.11, UMI consensuses were aligned to TRA and TRB V and J templates and then assembled into clonotypes. Clonotypes were classified as expanded or contracted when called significant by both edgeR and NoisET, with noise models trained on biological replicates. For edgeR calls, a false discovery rate-adjusted p below 0.01 and a log2 fold-change threshold of 1 were applied. As an exploratory analysis of dynamics, max-normalized trajectories of the 1000 most abundant clonotypes were examined by PCA with hierarchical clustering. The CD4 or CD8 phenotype of responding clones was assigned using the separately sequenced CD4+ and CD8+ repertoires. In-frame beta chains were kept once TCRdb had trimmed the public reads at Q25 with fastp and called clones with MiXCR. Each CDR3 protein gets just one entry, which takes the most common genes and DNA from the rows behind it. The V and J calls shown here were made by TCRdb, not taken from the authors' results. This sample lists more than 400,000 distinct CDR3 sequences; 15% to 20% were detected once. The top ten constitute roughly an eighth of the sample.

CDR1 is given as SQVTM and CDR2 as ANQGSEA, both from the germline V gene. Measured from the cysteine to the phenylalanine, the CDR3 is 12 residues long. The only DNA kept is the CDR3, 36 bases in frame from the first base. Trimming costs V 4 bases and J 2 bases, and their ends lie 6 bases apart. Ficoll-Paque density gradient centrifugation was used to isolate PBMCs. This clonotype was sampled from an adult woman who had mild COVID-19 (a few samples of this study predate the infection). The sample titles of this study are shuffled in the database, so cell type and time point are left out; the donor was told from shared clones. The specimen was PBMCs or a T cell subset sorted from them (not recorded which). This chain joins TRBV29-1 to TRBJ1-5; tentative D gene TRBD1, with 5 bases matching. This receptor carries the CDR3 CSVVQGNQPQHF. The nucleotide sequence is TGCAGCGTTGTACAGGGCAATCAGCCCCAGCATTTT.